This T cell receptor beta chain was retrieved from a study of blood T cell repertoires in COVID-19. Study context: The United States, Italy and Spain were the sources of the acute and convalescent COVID-19 samples. Sources were T cells, B-cell-depleted T cells, or PBMCs; the material itself was cDNA or gDNA.

About this clone itself: The identical CDR3 is also encoded by other nucleotide sequences in the sample.

Methods used by the authors: Using reference gene primer amplification, nucleated cell counts were estimated. Sequencing used immunoSEQ multiplex PCR; TCRdb keeps in-frame clones, though not all of them. The V and J calls and clone size are taken from that table; D and trimming were inferred from the DNA. The sample carries roughly 380,000 clones, 85% recorded once. Deletions cut 6 bases from V and 4 bases from J, with 12 bases between. The CDR3 sequence is 13 residues long. Sequencing was done on a sample of peripheral blood. The chain combines TRBV12-3 or TRBV12-4 with TRBJ1-2, with a possible D match to TRBD1 (5 bases). The source of this sequence is a woman between 18 and 29 years old with acute or convalescent COVID-19. CDR3 in amino acids: CASSPTGFYGYTF. CDR3 in DNA: TGTGCCAGCAGCCCTACAGGATTCTATGGCTACACCTTC.